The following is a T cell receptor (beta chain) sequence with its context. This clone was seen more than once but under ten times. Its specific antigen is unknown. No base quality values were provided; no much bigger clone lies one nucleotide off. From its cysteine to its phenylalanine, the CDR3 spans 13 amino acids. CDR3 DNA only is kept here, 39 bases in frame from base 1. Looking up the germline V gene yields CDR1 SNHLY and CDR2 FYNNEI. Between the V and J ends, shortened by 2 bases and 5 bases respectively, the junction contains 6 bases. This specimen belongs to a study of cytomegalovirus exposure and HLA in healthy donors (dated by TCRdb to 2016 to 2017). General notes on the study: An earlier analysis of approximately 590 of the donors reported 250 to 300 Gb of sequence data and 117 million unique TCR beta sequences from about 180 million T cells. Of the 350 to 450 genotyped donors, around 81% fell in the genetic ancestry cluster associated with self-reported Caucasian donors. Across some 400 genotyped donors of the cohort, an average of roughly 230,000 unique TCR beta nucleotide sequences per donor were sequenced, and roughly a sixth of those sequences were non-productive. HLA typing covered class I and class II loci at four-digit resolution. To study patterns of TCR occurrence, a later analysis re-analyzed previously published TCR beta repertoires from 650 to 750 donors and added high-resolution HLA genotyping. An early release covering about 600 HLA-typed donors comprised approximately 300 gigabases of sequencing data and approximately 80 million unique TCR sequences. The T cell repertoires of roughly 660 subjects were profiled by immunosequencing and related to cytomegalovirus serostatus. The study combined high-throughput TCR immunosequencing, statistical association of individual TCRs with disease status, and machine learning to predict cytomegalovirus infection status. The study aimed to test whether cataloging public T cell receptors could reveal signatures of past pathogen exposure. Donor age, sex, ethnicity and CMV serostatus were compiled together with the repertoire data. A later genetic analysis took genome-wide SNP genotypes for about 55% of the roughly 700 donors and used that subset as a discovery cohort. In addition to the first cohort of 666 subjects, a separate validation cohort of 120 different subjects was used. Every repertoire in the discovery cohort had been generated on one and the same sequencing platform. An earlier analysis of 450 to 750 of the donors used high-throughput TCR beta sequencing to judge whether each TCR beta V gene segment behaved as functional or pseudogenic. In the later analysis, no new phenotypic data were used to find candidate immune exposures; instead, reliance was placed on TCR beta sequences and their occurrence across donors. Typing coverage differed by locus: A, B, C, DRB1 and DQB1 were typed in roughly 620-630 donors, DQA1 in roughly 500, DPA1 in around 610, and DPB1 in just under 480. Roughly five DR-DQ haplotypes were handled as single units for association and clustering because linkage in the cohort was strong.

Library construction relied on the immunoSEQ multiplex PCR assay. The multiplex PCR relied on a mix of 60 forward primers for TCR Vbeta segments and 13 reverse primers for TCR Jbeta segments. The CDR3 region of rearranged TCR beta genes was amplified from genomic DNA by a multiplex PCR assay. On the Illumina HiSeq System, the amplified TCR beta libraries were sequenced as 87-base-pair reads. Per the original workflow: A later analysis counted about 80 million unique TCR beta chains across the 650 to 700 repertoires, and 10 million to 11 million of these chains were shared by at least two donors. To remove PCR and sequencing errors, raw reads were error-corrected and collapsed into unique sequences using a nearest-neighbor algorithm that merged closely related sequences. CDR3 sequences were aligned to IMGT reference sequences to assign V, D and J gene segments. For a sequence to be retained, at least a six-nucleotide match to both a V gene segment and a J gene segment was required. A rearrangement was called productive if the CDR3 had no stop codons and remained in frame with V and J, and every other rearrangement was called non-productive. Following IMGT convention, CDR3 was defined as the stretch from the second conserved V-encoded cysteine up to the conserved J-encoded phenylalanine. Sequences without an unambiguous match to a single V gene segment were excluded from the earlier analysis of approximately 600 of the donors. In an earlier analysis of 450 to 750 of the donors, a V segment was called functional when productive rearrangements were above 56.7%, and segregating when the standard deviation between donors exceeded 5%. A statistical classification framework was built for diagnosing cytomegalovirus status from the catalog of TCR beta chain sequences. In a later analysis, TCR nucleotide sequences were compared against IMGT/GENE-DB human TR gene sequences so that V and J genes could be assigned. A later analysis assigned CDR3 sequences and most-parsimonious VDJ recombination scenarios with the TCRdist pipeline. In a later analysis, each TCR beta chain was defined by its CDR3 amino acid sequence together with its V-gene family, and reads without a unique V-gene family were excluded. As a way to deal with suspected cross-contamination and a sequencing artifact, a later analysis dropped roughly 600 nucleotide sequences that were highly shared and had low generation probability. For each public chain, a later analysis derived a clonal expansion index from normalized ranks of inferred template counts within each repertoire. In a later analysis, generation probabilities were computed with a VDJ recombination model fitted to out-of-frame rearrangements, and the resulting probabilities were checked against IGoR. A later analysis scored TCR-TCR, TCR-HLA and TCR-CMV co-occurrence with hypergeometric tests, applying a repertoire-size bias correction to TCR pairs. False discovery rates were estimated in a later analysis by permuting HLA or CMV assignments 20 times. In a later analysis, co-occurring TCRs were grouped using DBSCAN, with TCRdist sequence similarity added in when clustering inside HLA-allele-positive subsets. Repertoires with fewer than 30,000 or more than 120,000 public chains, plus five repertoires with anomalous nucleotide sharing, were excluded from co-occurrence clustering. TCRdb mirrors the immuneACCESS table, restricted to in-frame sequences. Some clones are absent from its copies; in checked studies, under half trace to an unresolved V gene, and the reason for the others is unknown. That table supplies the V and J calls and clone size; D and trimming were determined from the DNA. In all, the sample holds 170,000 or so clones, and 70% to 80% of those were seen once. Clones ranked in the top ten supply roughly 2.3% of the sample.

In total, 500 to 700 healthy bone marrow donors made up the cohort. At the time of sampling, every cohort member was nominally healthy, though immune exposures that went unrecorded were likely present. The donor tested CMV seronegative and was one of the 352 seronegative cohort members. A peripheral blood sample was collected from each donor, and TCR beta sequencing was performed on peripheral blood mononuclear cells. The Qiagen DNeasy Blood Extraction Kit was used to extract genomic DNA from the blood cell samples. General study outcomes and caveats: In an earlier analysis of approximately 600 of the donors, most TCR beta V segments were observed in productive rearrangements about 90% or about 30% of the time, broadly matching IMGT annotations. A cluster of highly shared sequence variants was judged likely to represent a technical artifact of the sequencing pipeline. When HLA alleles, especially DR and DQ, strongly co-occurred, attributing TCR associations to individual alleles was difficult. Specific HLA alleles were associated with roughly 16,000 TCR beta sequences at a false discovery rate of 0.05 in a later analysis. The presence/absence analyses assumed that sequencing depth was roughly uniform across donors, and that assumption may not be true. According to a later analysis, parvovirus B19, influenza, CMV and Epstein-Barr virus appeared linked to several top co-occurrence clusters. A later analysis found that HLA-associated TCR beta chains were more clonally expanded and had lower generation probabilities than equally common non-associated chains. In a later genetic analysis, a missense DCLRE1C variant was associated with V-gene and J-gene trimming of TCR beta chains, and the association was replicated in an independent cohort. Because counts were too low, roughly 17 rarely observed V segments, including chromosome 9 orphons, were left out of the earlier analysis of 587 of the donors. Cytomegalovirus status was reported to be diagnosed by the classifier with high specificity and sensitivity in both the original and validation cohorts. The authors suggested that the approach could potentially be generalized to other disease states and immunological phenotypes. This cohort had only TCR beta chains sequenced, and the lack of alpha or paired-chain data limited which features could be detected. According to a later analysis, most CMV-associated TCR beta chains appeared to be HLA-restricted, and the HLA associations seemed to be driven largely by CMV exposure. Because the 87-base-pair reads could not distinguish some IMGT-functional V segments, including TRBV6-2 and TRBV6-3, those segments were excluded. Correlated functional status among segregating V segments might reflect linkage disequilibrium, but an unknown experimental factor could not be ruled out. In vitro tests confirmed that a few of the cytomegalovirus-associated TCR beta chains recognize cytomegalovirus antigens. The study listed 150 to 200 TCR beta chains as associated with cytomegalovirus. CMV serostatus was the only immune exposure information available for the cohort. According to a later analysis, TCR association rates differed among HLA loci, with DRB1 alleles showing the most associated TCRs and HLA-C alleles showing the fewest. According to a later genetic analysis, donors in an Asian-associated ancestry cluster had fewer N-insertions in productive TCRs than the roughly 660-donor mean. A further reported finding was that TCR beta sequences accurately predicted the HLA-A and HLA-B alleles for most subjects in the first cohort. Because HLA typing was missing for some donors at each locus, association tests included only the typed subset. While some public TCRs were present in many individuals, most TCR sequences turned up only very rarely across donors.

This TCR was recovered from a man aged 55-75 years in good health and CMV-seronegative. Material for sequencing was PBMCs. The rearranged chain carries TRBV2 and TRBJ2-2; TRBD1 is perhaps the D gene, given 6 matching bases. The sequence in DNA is TGTGCCAGCAGTGAACAGGGGACCGGGGAGCTGTTTTTT. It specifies CASSEQGTGELFF.